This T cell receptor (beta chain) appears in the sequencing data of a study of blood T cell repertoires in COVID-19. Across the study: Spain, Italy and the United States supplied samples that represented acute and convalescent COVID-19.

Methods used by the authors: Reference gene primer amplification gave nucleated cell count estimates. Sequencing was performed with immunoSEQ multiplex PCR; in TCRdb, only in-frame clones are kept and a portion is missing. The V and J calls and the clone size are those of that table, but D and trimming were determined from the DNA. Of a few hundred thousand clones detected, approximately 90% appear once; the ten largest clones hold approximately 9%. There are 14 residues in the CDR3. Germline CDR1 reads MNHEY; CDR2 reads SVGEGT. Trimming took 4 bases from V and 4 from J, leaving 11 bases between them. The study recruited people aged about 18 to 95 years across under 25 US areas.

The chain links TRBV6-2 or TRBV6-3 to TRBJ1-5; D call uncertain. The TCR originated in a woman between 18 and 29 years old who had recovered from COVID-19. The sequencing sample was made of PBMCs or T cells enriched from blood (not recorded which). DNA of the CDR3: TGTGCCAGCAGTTCGACACTCGAGAATCAGCCCCAGCATTTT. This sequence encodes CASSSTLENQPQHF.